One and the same sample provided the 5 T cell receptor beta chains below, sequenced in a study of shared clonotypes between healthy human individuals. Repertoires were generated with immunoSEQ multiplex PCR, while TCRdb's copy carries only in-frame clones and drops some. Among some 2,500,000 clones listed, 85% to 95% were seen once. The sequencing input was naive CD4+ T cells from PBMCs. Subset given: CD45RA+ positively selected. The source is a man between 18 and 35 years old in good health. Some clones in this sample may be carry-over from other donors' samples.

This sequence joins TRBV5-1 and TRBJ2-7; D gene ambiguous. CDR1 and CDR2 (germline): SGHRS, YFSETQ. The V end was cut by 4 bases, the J end by 3 bases, with 14 bases between. This CDR3 spans 14 amino acids. The CDR3 sequence is CASSPPEPIYEQYF. CDR3 bases: TGCGCCAGCAGCCCTCCAGAACCTATCTACGAGCAGTACTTC.

Notes on this clone: Different DNA sequences within this sample yield the same CDR3. The rearrangement links TRBV5-1 to TRBJ2-2; possibly TRBD2 for D (6 bases). Germline V gives CDR1 SGHRS, CDR2 YFSETQ. The CDR3 length is 13 residues. The V and J ends lost 4 bases and 4 bases respectively, with 8 bases between them. The DNA for the CDR3 is TGCGCCAGCAGCAGGGGAGGCACCGGGGAGCTGTTTTTT. This sequence encodes CASSRGGTGELFF.

On this clone itself: This sample includes further DNA sequences coding for the same CDR3. CDR3 sequence reads: CASSPRQGDTEAFF. CDR3 nucleotide sequence: TGTGCCAGCTCACCTAGACAGGGGGACACTGAAGCTTTCTTT. The J gene is TRBJ1-1, the V gene TRBV18; 9 nucleotides line up with TRBD1. Per germline, CDR1 KGHSH and CDR2 LQKENI. V was clipped by 3 bases and J by 3 bases; unmatched bases: 2. This CDR3 contains 14 residues.

To note about this clone: Distinct nucleotide sequences in the sample also encode this CDR3. V and J are TRBV4-1 and TRBJ2-3, with D unclear. Looked up from germline, CDR1 is MGHRA and CDR2 is YSYEKL. The CDR3 contains 14 residues. Trimming cost V 4 bases and J 3 bases, with 11 bases left between them. This CDR3 reads CASSRLGPTDTQYF. As DNA, the CDR3 is TGCGCCAGCAGCCGCCTAGGCCCGACAGATACGCAGTATTTT.

The rearrangement uses TRBV13 and TRBJ1-2, with 9 positions matching TRBD1. CDR3 length: 15 amino acids. The trim removed 6 bases at V and 5 bases at J, leaving 10 bases unmatched. Looked up from germline, CDR1 is PRHDT and CDR2 is FYEKMQ (reference sequence). The DNA for the CDR3 is TGTGCCAGCAGTCCTACCCTGGGACAGGGTTATGGCTACACCTTC. Translating it yields CASSPTLGQGYGYTF. Looking up the rest from reference TRBV13 and TRBJ1-2 gives the full variable domain: AAGVIQSPRHLIKEKRETATLKCYPIPRHDTVYWYQQGPGQDPQFLISFYEKMQSDKGSIPDRFSAQQFSDYHSELNMSSLELGDSALYFCASSPTLGQGYGYTFGSGTRLTVV.